These 23 T cell receptor beta chains were all obtained from the same sample, sequenced in a study of T cells in women clearing cervical HPV infection. Method: immunoSEQ multiplex PCR; TCRdb's copy keeps in-frame clones and lacks some. The sample table includes over 30,000 clones. Sequenced sample: blood buffy coat. Receptor source: a woman aged 18 to 69 with a cervical HPV16 infection that either progressed to CIN3+ or cleared (not recorded which).

A note on this clone: Read data end 3 residues before the CDR3 end; the end is taken from the germline J gene. This rearrangement joins TRBV20-1 to TRBJ2-7; possible D gene TRBD1, 6 bases. V lost 0 bases to trimming and J lost 3 bases, with 15 bases between them. In germline, CDR1 is DFQATT, CDR2 SNEGSKA (reference sequence). This CDR3 has 15 residues. Partial CDR3 DNA: TGCAGTGCTAGAGATCCCGACAGGTTGGGCTACGAG. It codes for CSARDPDRLGYE. The complete CDR3 reads CSARDPDRLGYEQYF.

Note on this clone: The missing CDR3 end, 3 residues past where the read stops, is filled in from the germline J gene. V gene TRBV30 combines with J gene TRBJ1-1; D gene unclear. Germline CDR1 is GTSNPN and CDR2 is SVGIG (reference sequence). The CDR3 has 14 amino acids. V gave up 3 bases and J gave up 2 bases, with 13 bases separating them. CDR3 DNA, as far as it was read: TGTGCCTGGAGGGGCCAAGGCGTCAACACTGAA. Encoded protein: CAWRGQGVNTE. The CDR3 in its entirety is CAWRGQGVNTEAFF.

The CDR3 DNA, read in part, is TGTGCCTGGAGAAGGGTTAACTATGGC. Its translation is CAWRRVNYG. The entire CDR3 protein reads CAWRRVNYGYTF. The rearrangement uses TRBV30 and TRBJ1-2; D remains ambiguous. The CDR3 is cut off 3 residues early in the read; its end comes from the germline J gene. The ends were cut back, 3 bases at V and 1 base at J, with 6 bases in the middle. Germline CDR1 reads GTSNPN; CDR2 reads SVGIG (reference sequence). The CDR3 is made up of 12 amino acids. The full variable domain, rest sourced from reference TRBV30 and TRBJ1-2, is SQTIHQWPATLVQPVGSPLSLECTVEGTSNPNLYWYRQAAGRGLQLLFYSVGIGQISSEVPQNLSASRPQDRQFILSSKKLLLSDSGFYLCAWRRVNYGYTFGSGTRLTVV.

As concerns this clone: The missing CDR3 end, 3 residues past where the read stops, is filled in from the germline J gene. The rearrangement links TRBV6-2 or TRBV6-3 to TRBJ1-5, with 8 positions matching TRBD1. This CDR3 comprises 13 residues. The J segment lost 6 bases and the V segment lost 6 bases, leaving 4 bases of the junction unmatched. CDR1 MNHEY and CDR2 SVGEGT come from the germline V gene. The part of the CDR3 DNA that was read is TGTGCCAGCAGCCCCCAGGGGGCTCAGCCC. It codes for CASSPQGAQP. The full CDR3 sequence reads CASSPQGAQPQHF.

With regard to this clone: The CDR3 end falls 3 residues outside the read, so it is completed with the germline J gene. The rearrangement links TRBV7-2 to TRBJ2-1, with D perhaps TRBD2 (8 bases). Per the germline V gene, CDR1 is SGHTA and CDR2 is FQGNSA. Trimming removed 3 bases at V and 3 bases at J, with 12 bases between. There are 15 residues in the CDR3. CDR3 amino acids: CASSFGGDSYNEQFF. Incomplete CDR3 DNA: TGTGCCAGCAGCTTCGGGGGGGACAGCTACAATGAG.

On this clone: Read data end 3 residues before the CDR3 end; the end is taken from the germline J gene. The V gene is TRBV19, the J gene TRBJ1-2; D is unclear. Germline V gives CDR1 LNHDA, CDR2 SQIVND (reference sequence). The CDR3 runs 12 residues. The CDR3 is CASSLLSYGYTF. CDR3 DNA, as far as it was read: TGTGCCAGTAGTCTCCTGTCCTACGGC.

As concerns this clone: The read is 3 residues too short to cover the CDR3 end, so that end is filled in from the germline J gene. The V gene is TRBV5-1, the J gene TRBJ2-2; 10 bases are shared with TRBD1. The CDR3 covers 15 residues. Germline V gives CDR1 SGHRS, CDR2 YFSETQ. The CDR3 loop reads CASSEGQGGNSPLFF. The covered CDR3 bases are TGCGCCAGCAGCGAAGGACAGGGGGGTAATTCACCG.

On this clone itself: The missing CDR3 end, 3 residues past where the read stops, is filled in from the germline J gene. V usage is TRBV29-1 and J usage is TRBJ2-2; D not resolved. Germline lookup yields CDR1 SQVTM and CDR2 ANQGSEA. CDR3 length: 12 residues. V lost 3 bases and J lost 8, with 10 bases in between. CDR3 bases read: TGCAGCGTTGAGGAGCGACGGGGGGAG. Translation: CSVEERRGE. The whole CDR3 protein is CSVEERRGELFF.

Note on this clone: Read data end 3 residues before the CDR3 end; the end is taken from the germline J gene. The rearrangement joins TRBV30 to TRBJ2-3; D is possibly TRBD2 (7 bases). This CDR3 is 14 amino acids long. The germline gives CDR1 GTSNPN, CDR2 SVGIG (reference sequence). Trimming removed 0 bases from V and 3 bases from J, with 10 bases in between. CDR3 sequence reads: CAWSVGGQTDTQYF. Incomplete CDR3 DNA: TGTGCCTGGAGTGTCGGGGGGCAGACAGATACG. The full variable domain, its missing parts supplied by reference TRBV30 and TRBJ2-3, is SQTIHQWPATLVQPVGSPLSLECTVEGTSNPNLYWYRQAAGRGLQLLFYSVGIGQISSEVPQNLSASRPQDRQFILSSKKLLLSDSGFYLCAWSVGGQTDTQYFGPGTRLTVL.

Notes on this clone: The sequence runs out 3 residues before the end of the CDR3; the remainder is reconstructed from the germline J gene. The J gene is TRBJ2-1, the V gene TRBV7-2, with TRBD2 matching over 14 bases. Trimming at V came to 5 bases and at J to 9 bases, leaving 6 bases not matched to a gene. Germline V gene lookup returns CDR1 SGHTA and CDR2 FQGNSA. CDR3 length: 15 residues. The sequenced CDR3 bases are TGTGCCAGCAGCCGGACTAGCGGGGGGCCAGCTGAG. It translates to CASSRTSGGPAE. The whole CDR3 protein reads CASSRTSGGPAEQFF.

About this clone itself: The CDR3 extends 3 residues past the end of the read, so its final part is completed from the germline J gene. V gene TRBV5-1 combines with J gene TRBJ2-2, with no clear D. V shed 5 bases and J shed 5 bases, with 13 bases lying between them. This CDR3 is built from 14 residues. CDR1 is SGHRS and CDR2 is YFSETQ in the germline V gene. The DNA read from the CDR3 is TGCGCCAGCAGACAATTATCCCGAACCGGGGAG. Its translation is CASRQLSRTGE. The whole CDR3 region reads CASRQLSRTGELFF. The full variable domain, with the rest looked up from reference TRBV5-1 and TRBJ2-2, is KAGVTQTPRYLIKTRGQQVTLSCSPISGHRSVSWYQQTPGQGLQFLFEYFSETQRNKGNFPGRFSGRQFSNSRSEMNVSTLELGDSALYLCASRQLSRTGELFFGEGSRLTVL.

About this clone: The CDR3 end falls 3 residues outside the read, so it is completed with the germline J gene. The rearrangement links TRBV2 to TRBJ2-4, with D possibly TRBD2 on 6 matching bases. Germline CDR1 and CDR2: SNHLY and FYNNEI. The CDR3 totals 13 residues. V was shortened by 2 bases and J by 9 bases, with 11 bases between the two germline ends. This CDR3 reads CASSEYPEGIQYF. The covered CDR3 bases are TGTGCCAGCAGTGAATACCCGGAGGGCATT. Full variable domain (outside the CDR3, taken from reference TRBV2 and TRBJ2-4): EPEVTQTPSHQVTQMGQEVILRCVPISNHLYFYWYRQILGQKVEFLVSFYNNEISEKSEIFDDQFSVERPDGSNFTLKIRSTKLEDSAMYFCASSEYPEGIQYFGAGTRLSVL.

With regard to this clone: The read comes to an end 3 residues before the CDR3 does, leaving the germline J gene to fill in the end. This chain uses TRBV4-1 with TRBJ1-3; D gene unclear. V lost 3 bases and J lost 0, with 9 bases in between. CDR1 and CDR2 from the germline V gene are MGHRA and YSYEKL. The CDR3 has 15 amino acids. The part of the CDR3 DNA that was read is TGCGCCAGCAGCCAGAGACTGATCTCTGGAAACACC. Protein product: CASSQRLISGNT. In full, the CDR3 reads CASSQRLISGNTIYF.

A remark on this clone: The read ends 3 residues shy of where the CDR3 ends; the end is completed using the germline J gene. V usage is TRBV9 and J usage is TRBJ2-3; 7 bases are shared with TRBD1. With V trimmed by 4 bases and J by 4 bases, 3 bases remained unmatched. This CDR3 spans 13 amino acids. The germline V gene encodes CDR1 SGDLS and CDR2 YYNGEE. The CDR3 sequence: CASSRDSPDTQYF. The DNA read from the CDR3 is TGTGCCAGCAGCAGGGACAGCCCAGATACG.

A word on this clone: The CDR3 end is not reached by the read, which stops 3 residues before it; the germline J gene fills it in. The chain joins TRBV5-1 to TRBJ2-3; a weak D match, TRBD2 (6 bases). This CDR3 is built from 14 residues. With 1 base removed from V and 4 bases from J, the gap between germline ends came to 10 bases. Per the germline V gene, CDR1 is SGHRS and CDR2 is YFSETQ. The CDR3 DNA, read in part, is TGCGCCAGCAGCTTGTCGGGGGAGTCAGATACG. As protein: CASSLSGESDT. Given in full, the CDR3 is CASSLSGESDTQYF.

As for this clone: The read ends 3 residues early relative to the CDR3; the germline J gene fills the gap. The rearrangement joins TRBV19 to TRBJ2-6; D tentatively reads TRBD1 or TRBD2 (5 bases each). This CDR3 comprises 18 residues. V lost 4 bases to trimming and J lost 1 base, with 17 bases between them. Germline CDR1 and CDR2: LNHDA and SQIVND (reference sequence). CDR3 loop: CASSSQGVQPSGANVLTF. The part of the CDR3 DNA that was read is TGTGCCAGTAGTAGCCAGGGAGTACAGCCTTCTGGGGCCAACGTC.

With regard to this clone: Coverage ceases 3 residues before the CDR3 finishes, and the germline J gene fills in the end. The chain employs TRBV19 and TRBJ2-7; TRBD1 matches 9 bases. The CDR3 runs 13 residues. The J segment lost 2 bases and the V segment lost 9 bases, leaving 5 bases of the junction unmatched. Germline CDR1 and CDR2: LNHDA and SQIVND (reference sequence). The CDR3 bases that were read are TGTGCCAGCGGGGACAGGGTCCCCTACGAG. This sequence encodes CASGDRVPYE. The CDR3 in its entirety is CASGDRVPYEQYF. Combining the CDR3 with reference TRBV19 and TRBJ2-7 gives the whole variable domain DGGITQSPKYLFRKEGQNVTLSCEQNLNHDAMYWYRQDPGQGLRLIYYSQIVNDFQKGDIAEGYSVSREKKESFPLTVTSAQKNPTAFYLCASGDRVPYEQYFGPGTRLTVT.

Concerning this clone: The CDR3 end falls 3 residues outside the read, so it is completed with the germline J gene. V usage is TRBV2 and J usage is TRBJ2-3, with TRBD1 as a possible D gene (6 bases). V was cut by 5 bases and J by 3 bases, with 6 bases left in between. The length of the CDR3 is 12 residues. Germline V gene data show CDR1 as SNHLY and CDR2 as FYNNEI. CDR3 protein: CASSTGTDTQYF. Incomplete CDR3 DNA: TGTGCCAGCAGTACAGGGACAGATACG.

Concerning this clone: The read halts 3 residues ahead of the CDR3 end, with the missing end drawn from the germline J gene. This chain uses TRBV30 with TRBJ1-2, with D perhaps TRBD1 (5 bases). The CDR3 is 14 residues long. Germline assignment: CDR1 GTSNPN and CDR2 SVGIG (reference sequence). CDR3 DNA, as far as it was read: TGTGCCTGGAGTGTAGGCGCAGGGCCGTACGAC. This sequence encodes CAWSVGAGPYD. The full CDR3 is CAWSVGAGPYDYTF.

Worth noting for this clone: The CDR3 extends 3 residues past the end of the read, so its final part is completed from the germline J gene. The chain carries TRBV9 and TRBJ2-5; TRBD2 matches at 10 bases. The CDR3 runs 15 residues. Germline CDR1 reads SGDLS; CDR2 reads YYNGEE. The V gene end was trimmed by 3 bases and the J gene end by 4 bases; junction bases not matched to a gene: 6. The CDR3 loop reads CASSASGGAGETQYF. Incomplete CDR3 DNA: TGTGCCAGCAGCGCCAGCGGGGGGGCCGGAGAGACC.

On this clone itself: The read ends 3 residues before the CDR3 terminus; that terminus is restored from the germline J gene. The chain joins TRBV7-9 to TRBJ1-2, with TRBD1 matching over 7 bases. With V trimmed by 1 base and J by 4 bases, 6 bases remained unmatched. Germline assignment: CDR1 SEHNR and CDR2 FQNEAQ (reference sequence). The CDR3 spans 15 residues. The CDR3 loop reads CASSLEGAGLYGYTF. CDR3 DNA, as far as it was read: TGTGCCAGCAGCTTAGAGGGGGCAGGGCTCTATGGC.

With respect to this clone: The read gets to within 3 residues of the CDR3 end, and the germline J gene fills in the rest. V is TRBV29-1 and J is TRBJ1-4; TRBD1 might be the D (6 bases). The V end lost 7 bases, the J end lost 1 base, and 10 bases lay between the germline ends. CDR3 length equals 13 residues. Germline V gene data show CDR1 as SQVTM and CDR2 as ANQGSEA. Incomplete CDR3 DNA: TGCAGCGCCGTACAGGGAACTAATGAAAAA. It is translated as CSAVQGTNEK. The complete CDR3 reads CSAVQGTNEKLFF.

Turning to this clone: With the read ending 3 residues before the CDR3 end, the germline J gene is used to fill in that end. The chain employs TRBV30 and TRBJ2-2, with 10 nucleotides matching TRBD1. CDR3 length: 16 amino acids. Germline CDR1 reads GTSNPN; CDR2 reads SVGIG (reference sequence). V shed 5 bases, J shed 5 bases, and the junction held 11 bases outside the gene matches. The DNA read from the CDR3 is TGTGCCTGGGGTACGGAGGGACAGGGGATTACCGGGGAG. Residues: CAWGTEGQGITGE. Given in full, the CDR3 is CAWGTEGQGITGELFF.